The clone carrying this TCR beta chain was detected a few times. Trimming pared 7 bases from V and 5 bases from J, leaving 17 bases between. CDR3 length equals 14 residues. TCRdb processed the RT-PCR reads anew with MiXCR; each CDR3 protein has one entry. This sample has 550,000 to 750,000 distinct CDR3 sequences, with 12% to 15% found just once. The rearrangement uses TRBV12-3 or TRBV12-4 and TRBJ1-1, with a tentative D call TRBD1 (6 bases). Sequenced sample: memory CD4+ T cells from blood. The TCR originated in a female donor in good health, serving as a healthy control. The CDR3 loop is CASKLNSGETEAFF. Here the CDR3 DNA reads TGTGCCAGCAAACTTAACTCAGGGGAGACTGAAGCTTTCTTT.